This is a list of T cell receptor beta chains from one sample in a study of blood T cell repertoires in COVID-19. Measured with immunoSEQ multiplex PCR; TCRdb has only the in-frame clones, and not every one. The repertoire holds approximately 50,000 clones, with around nine tenths as singletons. Material for sequencing was peripheral blood. All receptors derive from a man aged 70 or older with acute or convalescent COVID-19. Both conserved end residues are part of each CDR3. The D gene is left open where the match is weak. Size values are once, few and many counts, or a class for expanded clones, and some rows have none.

v_call	d_call	clone_size	j_call	cdr3_aa	cdr3_nt
TRBV28	TRBD1	once	TRBJ1-2	CASKLDGTGFYGYTF	TGTGCCAGCAAACTCGACGGGACAGGGTTCTATGGCTACACCTTC
TRBV11-2	NA	once	TRBJ1-3	CASSLDSALWTGNTIYF	TGTGCCAGCAGCTTAGATAGCGCCCTGTGGACTGGAAACACCATATATTTT
TRBV9	TRBD2	NA	TRBJ2-2	CASSARRLAGAIPTGELFF	TGTGCCAGCAGCGCCCGCAGACTAGCGGGGGCGATTCCCACCGGGGAGCTGTTTTTT
TRBV30	NA	NA	TRBJ1-4	CAWSVQRAGNEKLFF	TGTGCCTGGAGTGTACAGAGGGCTGGTAATGAAAAACTGTTTTTT
TRBV25-1	NA	NA	TRBJ2-1	CASSETRLGNNEQFF	TGTGCCAGCAGTGAAACGCGGCTCGGGAACAATGAGCAGTTCTTC
TRBV19	NA	NA	TRBJ2-2	CASSIEATGTTGELFF	TGTGCCAGTAGTATAGAGGCAACAGGGACCACCGGGGAGCTGTTTTTT
TRBV28	TRBD1	NA	TRBJ1-2	CASIRQGLLVGYTF	TGTGCCAGCATAAGACAGGGGTTATTGGTAGGCTACACCTTC
TRBV5-1	NA	once	TRBJ2-5	CASSLASGRVGETQYF	TGCGCCAGCAGCTTGGCCAGTGGGCGGGTTGGGGAGACCCAGTACTTC
TRBV2	TRBD1	NA	TRBJ2-7	CASSRDREQYF	TGTGCCAGCAGTAGGGACAGAGAGCAGTACTTC
TRBV5-1	NA	NA	TRBJ2-3	CASSLYMDTQYF	TGCGCCAGCAGCTTGTACATGGATACGCAGTATTTT
TRBV9	NA	NA	TRBJ1-3	CASSVDGTTTNTIYF	TGTGCCAGCAGCGTAGACGGGACAACAACCAACACCATATATTTT
TRBV19	NA	NA	TRBJ2-7	CASSIHGYEQYF	TGTGCCAGTAGTATACACGGCTACGAGCAGTACTTC
TRBV5-1	NA	NA	TRBJ1-2	CASALTGGNGYTF	TGCGCCAGCGCCCTTACTGGAGGGAATGGCTACACCTTC
TRBV21-1	NA	NA	TRBJ2-5	CASSKFEVRAPCQIETQYF	TGTGCCAGCAGCAAATTTGAGGTGAGGGCTCCCTGCCAAATCGAGACCCAGTACTTC
TRBV5-4	NA	NA	TRBJ1-1	CASSPSGVTPADTEAFF	TGTGCCAGCAGCCCCAGCGGCGTGACGCCAGCAGACACTGAAGCTTTCTTT
TRBV27	TRBD1	NA	TRBJ1-1	CASSPDRGLGAFF	TGTGCCAGCAGCCCCGACAGGGGGCTTGGAGCTTTCTTT
TRBV18	NA	NA	TRBJ1-2	CASSPVGRGDYGYTF	TGTGCCAGCTCACCAGTCGGCAGGGGAGACTATGGCTACACCTTC
TRBV19	TRBD2	NA	TRBJ2-2	CASNRFGGGLADTPGELFF	TGTGCCAGTAATCGCTTTGGAGGAGGGCTAGCGGACACGCCCGGGGAGCTGTTTTTT
TRBV13	TRBD2	NA	TRBJ2-5	CASSAAGVRETQYF	TGTGCCAGCAGCGCTGCGGGGGTGAGGGAGACCCAGTACTTC
TRBV7-8	TRBD2	NA	TRBJ2-5	CASSVLAGEETQYF	TGTGCCAGCAGCGTACTAGCGGGGGAAGAGACCCAGTACTTC
TRBV9	NA	NA	TRBJ1-2	CASAPGESMANYGYTF	TGTGCCAGCGCCCCAGGGGAAAGTATGGCTAACTATGGCTACACCTTC
TRBV4-3	TRBD2	NA	TRBJ2-3	CASSPLAGGTDTQYF	TGCGCCAGCAGCCCCTTAGCGGGGGGGACAGATACGCAGTATTTT
TRBV7-2	TRBD2	NA	TRBJ2-1	CASSPPGGSGGKQFF	TGTGCCAGCAGCCCACCAGGGGGTAGCGGGGGTAAGCAGTTCTTC
TRBV7-2	TRBD1	NA	TRBJ2-6	CASSLSGQGSSGANVLTF	TGTGCCAGCAGCTTATCAGGACAGGGCAGCTCTGGGGCCAACGTCCTGACTTTC
TRBV7-3	NA	NA	TRBJ2-5	CASSLSTGRRETQYF	TGTGCCAGCAGCCTATCGACAGGGAGGCGAGAGACCCAGTACTTC
TRBV6-5	NA	once	TRBJ2-5	CASSYRTTQETQYF	TGTGCCAGCAGTTACCGGACAACCCAAGAGACCCAGTACTTC
TRBV3-1/TRBV3-2	NA	NA	TRBJ2-7	CASSHRGTVYEQYF	TGTGCCAGCAGCCACAGGGGGACTGTCTACGAGCAGTACTTC
TRBV27	TRBD2	once	TRBJ2-3	CASSRLARTDTQYF	TGTGCCAGCAGTAGACTAGCCCGCACAGATACGCAGTATTTT
TRBV11-1	TRBD2	once	TRBJ2-1	CASSLITGGIDEQFF	TGTGCCAGCAGCTTAATAACGGGGGGAATCGATGAGCAGTTCTTC
TRBV19	TRBD1	NA	TRBJ2-1	CASSSQGQGAEFF	TGTGCCAGTAGTTCCCAGGGACAGGGGGCAGAATTCTTC
TRBV19	NA	NA	TRBJ1-5	CASSMGWTEANQPQHF	TGTGCCAGTAGTATGGGATGGACGGAGGCCAATCAGCCCCAGCATTTT
TRBV6-6	NA	NA	TRBJ1-4	CASARDFNEKLFF	TGTGCCAGCGCTCGGGACTTTAATGAAAAACTGTTTTTT
TRBV9	NA	NA	TRBJ1-1	CASSPTTPGYEAFF	TGTGCCAGCAGCCCCACCACCCCAGGATACGAAGCTTTCTTT
TRBV6-2/TRBV6-3	TRBD2	NA	TRBJ2-5	CASSYTPGRAGVETQYF	TGTGCCAGCAGTTACACGCCTGGGCGAGCGGGGGTAGAGACCCAGTACTTC
TRBV3-1/TRBV3-2	NA	NA	TRBJ1-1	CASSQGNPEAFF	TGTGCCAGCAGCCAGGGCAATCCTGAAGCTTTCTTT
TRBV3-1/TRBV3-2	NA	NA	TRBJ1-1	CASTQWGDTEAFF	TGTGCCAGCACCCAATGGGGGGACACTGAAGCTTTCTTT
TRBV5-4	NA	NA	TRBJ1-3	CASSLDGNTIYF	TGTGCCAGCAGCTTAGATGGCAACACCATATATTTT
TRBV6-5	NA	NA	TRBJ1-5	CASSSGQFNQPQHF	TGTGCCAGCAGTTCCGGACAATTCAATCAGCCCCAGCATTTT
TRBV19	NA	few	TRBJ2-7	CASSMRLSADEQYF	TGTGCCAGTAGTATGAGGCTGTCGGCGGACGAGCAGTACTTC
TRBV28	NA	NA	TRBJ1-4	CASRPSGSREKLFF	TGTGCCAGCAGACCCTCCGGGTCTCGGGAAAAACTGTTTTTT
TRBV4-2	NA	NA	TRBJ1-6	CASSHLFPGISSPLHF	TGTGCCAGCAGCCATCTATTTCCGGGGATTTCTTCACCCCTCCACTTT